This TCR beta chain was retrieved from a study of blood T cell repertoires in COVID-19. Study background: Researchers got acute and convalescent COVID-19 samples from the United States, Italy and Spain. The cDNA or gDNA used as material had been derived from T cells, B-cell-depleted T cells, or PBMCs.

Source study methods: Counts of nucleated cells, estimated from reference gene primer amplification, were obtained. The method was immunoSEQ multiplex PCR; TCRdb's version includes in-frame clones alone and lacks a portion of them. For V, J and clone size, that table is used; D and trimming come from the DNA. Found here are 470,000 or so clones, around 85% of them singletons; the top ten hold approximately 3.2%. The V gene's germline CDR1 is MDHEN and CDR2 SYDVKM. There are 18 residues in the CDR3. J was trimmed by 2 bases and V by 5 bases; bases with no gene match: 16. This chain connects TRBV28 to TRBJ2-3, with TRBD1 matching 7 bases. The source of this sequence is a human donor in a cohort sampled during active COVID-19. Sequenced input: peripheral blood. The CDR3 loop reads CASSPVHPGQASTDTQYF. The CDR3, as DNA: TGTGCCAGCAGTCCCGTTCACCCCGGACAGGCATCCACAGATACGCAGTATTTT. The complete variable domain, with remaining parts taken from reference TRBV28 and TRBJ2-3, reads DVKVTQSSRYLVKRTGEKVFLECVQDMDHENMFWYRQDPGLGLRLIYFSYDVKMKEKGDIPEGYSVSREKKERFSLILESASTNQTSMYLCASSPVHPGQASTDTQYFGPGTRLTVL.